The source of this TCR beta chain is a study of blood T cell repertoires in COVID-19. As for the study in general: Sites in the United States, Italy and Spain provided acute and convalescent COVID-19 samples. PBMCs, B-cell-depleted T cells, or T cells were the source of the cDNA or gDNA that made up the material.

Per the original data handling: Amplifying reference gene primers gave estimates of nucleated cell counts. Generated by immunoSEQ multiplex PCR, the TCRdb table keeps only in-frame clones and is missing some. D and trimming come from the DNA, and the V and J calls and clone size come from that table. The sample carries approximately 40,000 clones, 75% to 90% recorded once. The V gene end was trimmed by 4 bases and the J gene end by 5 bases; junction bases not matched to a gene: 11. Germline values: CDR1 SGHNT, CDR2 YYREEE (reference sequence). The length of the CDR3 is 15 residues. Sequenced input: peripheral blood. The source of this sequence is a man in his 60s with active or convalescent COVID-19. The V call is TRBV5-4, the J call TRBJ2-5, with 7 bases identical to TRBD1. The DNA for the CDR3 is TGTGCCAGCAGCGCCGGGACAGAAGGGCGGGAGACCCAGTACTTC. Its protein product is CASSAGTEGRETQYF.